This T cell receptor (beta chain) was recorded in a study of human T cells and chemical hapten exposure. Study-level results: Counts of TCRs expanded at PT1 correlated positively with patch test score.

Specified time point: patch test 3, about 24 weeks after DPC sensitization. The treatment here: therapeutic diphenylcyclopropenone sensitization with weekly scalp DPC. Between the trimmed V and J ends, which lost 2 bases and 0 bases, there was a span of 16 bases. The CDR3 spans 17 residues. From germline, CDR1 is SEHNR and CDR2 FQNEAQ (reference sequence). TCRdb processed the RACE reads anew with MiXCR; each CDR3 protein has one entry. This table holds 97,000 or so distinct CDR3 sequences, 25% to 35% found once. A note on this clonotype: The antigen is unknown.

This material consisted of whole blood, taken in connection with sensitization to the hapten diphenylcyclopropenone (DPC). This TCR came from a man aged 40-50 years with alopecia areata. Some clones in this sample may be carry-over from other donors' samples. The chain combines TRBV7-9 with TRBJ1-1; D not certain. CDR3 sequence (DNA): TGTGCCAGCAGCTTAAGGTCCCGGTCCTACATGAACACTGAAGCTTTCTTT. Translated: CASSLRSRSYMNTEAFF.